This entry lists 5 T cell receptor beta chains sequenced from one sample in a study of blood T cell repertoires in COVID-19. Some clones are missing from TCRdb's copy, which holds only in-frame ones; the method was immunoSEQ multiplex PCR. This sample has approximately 210,000 clones, with around 81% found just once. The sequenced material came from PBMCs or T cells enriched from blood (not recorded which). The receptor set was obtained from a young man with acute COVID-19.

The CDR3 nucleotides are TGCGCCAGCAGGAGGAGCCCTTCTAACTATGGCTACACCTTC. This encodes CASRRSPSNYGYTF. The chain has TRBV5-1 and TRBJ1-2; D call uncertain. The germline gives CDR1 SGHRS, CDR2 YFSETQ. The CDR3 has 14 amino acids. The ends were cut back, 5 bases at V and 0 bases at J, with 11 bases in the middle.

The chain uses TRBV7-2 and TRBJ2-1; TRBD2 matches 9 bases. Germline loops: CDR1 SGHTA, CDR2 FQGNSA. The length of the CDR3 is 16 residues. V gave up 4 bases and J gave up 3 bases; unmatched junction bases: 7. The CDR3, as DNA: TGTGCCAGCAGCTCGTCGTTAGCGGGGGTCTACAATGAGCAGTTCTTC. Translating it yields CASSSSLAGVYNEQFF.

The chain recombines TRBV9 with TRBJ1-5; a weak D match, TRBD1 (6 bases). Germline CDR1 SGDLS, CDR2 YYNGEE. This CDR3 is 14 amino acids long. Trimming shortened V by 3 bases and J by 3 bases, and 10 bases separated the two germline ends. CDR3 residues: CASSAGVTNQPQHF. The CDR3 DNA sequence: TGTGCCAGCAGCGCAGGGGTTACCAATCAGCCCCAGCATTTT.

This clone was found a few times. The rearrangement joins TRBV2 to TRBJ1-4; D is ambiguous. The CDR3 runs 14 residues. Germline V gene sequence: CDR1 SNHLY, CDR2 FYNNEI. Trimming shortened V by 6 bases and J by 8 bases, and 16 bases separated the two germline ends. Written as DNA, the CDR3 is TGTGCCAGCAGCTTCCCAGTGCAGAGGGAAAAACTGTTTTTT. This codes for CASSFPVQREKLFF.

This clone was counted only a few times. This chain connects TRBV2 to TRBJ1-2, with 8 bases that match TRBD1. Germline lookup yields CDR1 SNHLY and CDR2 FYNNEI. Trimming at V came to 6 bases and at J to 7 bases, leaving 4 bases not matched to a gene. The CDR3 has 12 residues. The CDR3 bases are TGTGCCAGCAGAGAAACAGGGGGTGGCTACACCTTC. Residues: CASRETGGGYTF.